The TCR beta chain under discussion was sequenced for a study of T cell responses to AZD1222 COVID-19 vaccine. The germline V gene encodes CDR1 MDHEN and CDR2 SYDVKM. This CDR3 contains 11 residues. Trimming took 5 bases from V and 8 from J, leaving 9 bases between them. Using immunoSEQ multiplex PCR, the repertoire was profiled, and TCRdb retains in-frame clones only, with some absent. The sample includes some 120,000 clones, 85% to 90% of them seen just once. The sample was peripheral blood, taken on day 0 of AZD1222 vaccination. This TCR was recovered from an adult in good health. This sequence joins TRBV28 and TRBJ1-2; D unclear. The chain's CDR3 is CASSLGWGYTF. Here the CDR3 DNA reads TGTGCCAGCAGTCTTGGATGGGGCTACACCTTC.